The clone carrying this TCR beta chain was found many times. The data are from a study of T cells in Graves' hyperthyroidism and ophthalmopathy. With V trimmed by 4 bases and J by 5 bases, 15 bases remained unmatched. The CDR3 is 17 amino acids. Germline V gene data show CDR1 as SGHRS and CDR2 as YFSETQ. Amplification of TCR beta CDR3 regions used RNA as the template. Carried out on the TCR CDR3, a first-round RT-PCR used the HTBI primer set. TCRdb analysed the multiplex PCR reads with MiXCR anew, one entry per CDR3 protein. The data show hundreds of thousands of distinct CDR3 sequences, 11% to 15% seen once.

The chain has TRBV5-1 and TRBJ1-5; 7 bases line up with TRBD1. The source is a woman younger than 45 with Graves' hyperthyroidism that later progressed to Graves' ophthalmopathy. Material for sequencing was blood. This CDR3 is CASSPGTAPDLDQPQHF. DNA of the CDR3: TGCGCCAGCAGCCCCGGGACAGCTCCCGACTTGGATCAGCCCCAGCATTTT. Drawing the rest from reference TRBV5-1 and TRBJ1-5, the complete variable domain is KAGVTQTPRYLIKTRGQQVTLSCSPISGHRSVSWYQQTPGQGLQFLFEYFSETQRNKGNFPGRFSGRQFSNSRSEMNVSTLELGDSALYLCASSPGTAPDLDQPQHFGDGTRLSIL.